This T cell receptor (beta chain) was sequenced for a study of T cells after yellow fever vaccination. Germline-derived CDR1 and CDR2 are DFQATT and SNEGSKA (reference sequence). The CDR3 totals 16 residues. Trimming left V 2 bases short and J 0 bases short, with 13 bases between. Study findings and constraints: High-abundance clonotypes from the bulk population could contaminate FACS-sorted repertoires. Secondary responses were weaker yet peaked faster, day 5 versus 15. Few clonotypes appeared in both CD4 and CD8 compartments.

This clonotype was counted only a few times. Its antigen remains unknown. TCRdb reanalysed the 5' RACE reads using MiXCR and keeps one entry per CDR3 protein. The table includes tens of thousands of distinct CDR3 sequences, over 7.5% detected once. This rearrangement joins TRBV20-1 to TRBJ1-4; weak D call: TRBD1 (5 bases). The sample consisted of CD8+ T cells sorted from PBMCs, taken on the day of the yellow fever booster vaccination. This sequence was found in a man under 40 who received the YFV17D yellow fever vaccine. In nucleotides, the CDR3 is TGCAGTGCTAGACCGACGGGGGAGGCAACTAATGAAAAACTGTTTTTT. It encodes CSARPTGEATNEKLFF.